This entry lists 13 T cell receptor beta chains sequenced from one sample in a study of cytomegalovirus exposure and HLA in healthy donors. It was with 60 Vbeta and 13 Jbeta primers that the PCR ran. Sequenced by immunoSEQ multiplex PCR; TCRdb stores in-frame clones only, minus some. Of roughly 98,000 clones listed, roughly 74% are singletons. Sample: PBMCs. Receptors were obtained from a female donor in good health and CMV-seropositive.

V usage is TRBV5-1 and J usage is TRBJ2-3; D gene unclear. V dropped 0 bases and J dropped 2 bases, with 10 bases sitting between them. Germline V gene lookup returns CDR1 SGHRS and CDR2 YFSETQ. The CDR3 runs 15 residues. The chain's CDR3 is CASSLEWASTDTQYF. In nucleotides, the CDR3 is TGCGCCAGCAGCTTGGAATGGGCTTCCACAGATACGCAGTATTTT.

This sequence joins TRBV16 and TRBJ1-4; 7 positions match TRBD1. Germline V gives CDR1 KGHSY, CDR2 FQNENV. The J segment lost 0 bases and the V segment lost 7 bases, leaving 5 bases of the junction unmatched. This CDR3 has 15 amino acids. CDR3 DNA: TGTGCCAGCAAGACAGGGAGCGCAACTAATGAAAAACTGTTTTTT. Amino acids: CASKTGSATNEKLFF.

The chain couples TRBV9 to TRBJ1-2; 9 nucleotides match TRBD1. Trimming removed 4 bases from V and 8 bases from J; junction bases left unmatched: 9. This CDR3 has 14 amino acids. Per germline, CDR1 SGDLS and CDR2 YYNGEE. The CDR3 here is CASSSWDRVDGYTF. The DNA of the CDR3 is TGTGCCAGCAGCTCCTGGGACAGGGTTGACGGCTACACCTTC.

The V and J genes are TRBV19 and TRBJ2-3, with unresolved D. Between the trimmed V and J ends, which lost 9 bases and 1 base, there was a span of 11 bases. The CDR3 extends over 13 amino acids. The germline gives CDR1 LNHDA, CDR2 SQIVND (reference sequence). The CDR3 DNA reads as TGTGCCAGCCTCAAGGCGGGCACAGATACGCAGTATTTT. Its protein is CASLKAGTDTQYF.

The CDR3 coding sequence is TGCGCCAGCAGCCCCTCAGGTGCCTCCACCGTTAATGAGCAGTTCTTC. The encoded protein is CASSPSGASTVNEQFF. The rearrangement joins TRBV5-1 to TRBJ2-1; D gene ambiguous. CDR1 is SGHRS and CDR2 is YFSETQ in the germline V gene. This CDR3 contains 16 residues. Trimming took 4 bases from V and 7 from J, leaving 21 bases between them.

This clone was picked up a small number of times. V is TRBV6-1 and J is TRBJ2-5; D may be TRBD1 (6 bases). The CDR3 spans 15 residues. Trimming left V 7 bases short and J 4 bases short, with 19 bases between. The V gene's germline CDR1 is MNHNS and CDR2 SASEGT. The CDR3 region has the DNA TGTGCCAGCACGCTTCTCACAGGGTCGGGAGAGACCCAGTACTTC. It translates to CASTLLTGSGETQYF.

CDR3 nucleotide sequence: TGTGCCAGCAGTCGGGGGAGAGCTCACACCGGGGAGCTGTTTTTT. This translates into CASSRGRAHTGELFF. The J gene is TRBJ2-2, the V gene TRBV28; possibly TRBD2 for D (6 bases). Per germline, CDR1 MDHEN and CDR2 SYDVKM. V dropped 5 bases and J dropped 3 bases, with 13 bases sitting between them. The CDR3 is 15 amino acids. Full variable domain (outside the CDR3, taken from reference TRBV28 and TRBJ2-2): DVKVTQSSRYLVKRTGEKVFLECVQDMDHENMFWYRQDPGLGLRLIYFSYDVKMKEKGDIPEGYSVSREKKERFSLILESASTNQTSMYLCASSRGRAHTGELFFGEGSRLTVL.

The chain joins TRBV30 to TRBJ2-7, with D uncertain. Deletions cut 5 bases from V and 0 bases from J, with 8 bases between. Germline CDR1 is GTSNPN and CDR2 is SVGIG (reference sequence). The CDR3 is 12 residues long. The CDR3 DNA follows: TGTGCCTGGGGCAGGCTCTCCTACGAGCAGTACTTC. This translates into CAWGRLSYEQYF.

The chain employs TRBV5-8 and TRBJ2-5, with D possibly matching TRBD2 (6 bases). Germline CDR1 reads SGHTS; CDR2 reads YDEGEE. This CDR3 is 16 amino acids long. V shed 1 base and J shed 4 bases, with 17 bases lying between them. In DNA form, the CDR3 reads TGTGCCAGCAGCTTGACGGGGGAGAATGTTGGAGAGACCCAGTACTTC. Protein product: CASSLTGENVGETQYF.

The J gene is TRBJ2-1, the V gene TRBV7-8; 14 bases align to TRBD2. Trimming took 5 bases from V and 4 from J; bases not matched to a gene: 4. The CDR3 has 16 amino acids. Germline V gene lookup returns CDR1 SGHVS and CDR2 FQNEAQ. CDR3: CASSPRTSGRYNEQFF. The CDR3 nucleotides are TGTGCCAGCAGCCCAAGGACTAGCGGGAGGTACAATGAGCAGTTCTTC.

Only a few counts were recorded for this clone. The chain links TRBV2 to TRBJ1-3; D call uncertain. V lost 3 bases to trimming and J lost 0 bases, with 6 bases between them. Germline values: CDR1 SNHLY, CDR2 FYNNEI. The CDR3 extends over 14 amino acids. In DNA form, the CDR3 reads TGTGCCAGCAGTGACAGTCTCTCTGGAAACACCATATATTTT. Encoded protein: CASSDSLSGNTIYF.

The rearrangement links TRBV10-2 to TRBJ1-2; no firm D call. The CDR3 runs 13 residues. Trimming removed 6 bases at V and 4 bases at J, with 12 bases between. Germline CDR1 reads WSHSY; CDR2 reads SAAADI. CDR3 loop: CASSLLETYGYTF. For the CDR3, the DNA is TGCGCCAGCAGCCTCCTGGAGACCTATGGCTACACCTTC.

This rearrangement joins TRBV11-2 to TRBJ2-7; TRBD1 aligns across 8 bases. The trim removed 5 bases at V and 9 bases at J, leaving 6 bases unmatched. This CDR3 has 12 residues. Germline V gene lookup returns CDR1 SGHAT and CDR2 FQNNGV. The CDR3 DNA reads TGTGCCAGCAGCCCAGGGGGCTACACGCAGTACTTC. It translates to CASSPGGYTQYF.